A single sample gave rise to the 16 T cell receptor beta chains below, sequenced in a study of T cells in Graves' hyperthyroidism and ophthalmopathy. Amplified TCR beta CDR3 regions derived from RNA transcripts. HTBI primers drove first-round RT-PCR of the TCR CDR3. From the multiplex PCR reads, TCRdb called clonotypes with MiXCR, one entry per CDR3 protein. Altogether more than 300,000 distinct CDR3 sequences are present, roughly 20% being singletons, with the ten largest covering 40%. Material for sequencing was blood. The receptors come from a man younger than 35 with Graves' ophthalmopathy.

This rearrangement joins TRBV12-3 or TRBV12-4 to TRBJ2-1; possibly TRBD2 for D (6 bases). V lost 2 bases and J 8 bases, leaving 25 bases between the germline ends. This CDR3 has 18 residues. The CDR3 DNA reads TGTGCCAGCAGTTTATCGGGAGTATGGGGAACCTCTAGCCATGAGCAGTTCTTC. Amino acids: CASSLSGVWGTSSHEQFF.

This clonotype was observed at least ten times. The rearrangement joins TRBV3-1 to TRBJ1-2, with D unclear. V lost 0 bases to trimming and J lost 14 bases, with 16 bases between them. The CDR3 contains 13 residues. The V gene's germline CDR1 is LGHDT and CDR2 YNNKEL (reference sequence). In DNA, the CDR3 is TGTGCCAGCAGCCAAGATTCCGCCTCCGGAAGGACCTTC. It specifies CASSQDSASGRTF. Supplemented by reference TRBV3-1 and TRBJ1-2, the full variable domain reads DTAVSQTPKYLVTQMGNDKSIKCEQNLGHDTMYWYKQDSKKFLKIMFSYNNKELIINETVPNRFSPKSPDKAHLNLHINSLELGDSAVYFCASSQDSASGRTFGSGTRLTVV.

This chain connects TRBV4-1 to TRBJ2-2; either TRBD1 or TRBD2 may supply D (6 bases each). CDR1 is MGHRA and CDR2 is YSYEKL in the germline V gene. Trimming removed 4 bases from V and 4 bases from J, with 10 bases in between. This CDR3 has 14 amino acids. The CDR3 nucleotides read TGCGCCAGCAGCCGCCCGGGGGCCACCGGGGAGCTGTTTTTT. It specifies CASSRPGATGELFF.

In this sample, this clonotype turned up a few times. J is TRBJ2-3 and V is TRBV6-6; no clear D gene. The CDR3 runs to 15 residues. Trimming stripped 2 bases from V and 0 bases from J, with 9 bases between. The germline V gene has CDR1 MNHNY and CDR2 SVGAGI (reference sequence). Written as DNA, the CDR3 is TGTGCCAGCAGTTACGGGCAGACTAGCACAGATACGCAGTATTTT. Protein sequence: CASSYGQTSTDTQYF.

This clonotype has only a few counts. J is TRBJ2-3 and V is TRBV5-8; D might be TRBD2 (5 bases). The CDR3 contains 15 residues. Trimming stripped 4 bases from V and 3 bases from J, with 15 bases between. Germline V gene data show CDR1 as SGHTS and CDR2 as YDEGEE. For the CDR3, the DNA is TGTGCCAGCAGCCCGCGGGCCTTAGGAACAGATACGCAGTATTTT. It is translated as CASSPRALGTDTQYF.

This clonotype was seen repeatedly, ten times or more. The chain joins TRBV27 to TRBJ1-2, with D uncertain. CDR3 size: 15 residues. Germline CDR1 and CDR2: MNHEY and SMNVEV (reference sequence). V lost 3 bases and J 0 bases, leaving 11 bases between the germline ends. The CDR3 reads CASSFSRGPNYGYTF. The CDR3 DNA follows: TGTGCCAGCAGTTTTTCACGAGGGCCTAACTATGGCTACACCTTC.

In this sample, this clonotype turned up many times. As DNA, the CDR3 is TGTGCCAGCAGTGGGCACTACGAGCAGTACTTC. As protein: CASSGHYEQYF. The gene calls are TRBV2 and TRBJ2-7; D remains ambiguous. This CDR3 is 11 amino acids long. Germline loops: CDR1 SNHLY, CDR2 FYNNEI. V was cut by 4 bases and J by 3 bases, with 4 bases left in between.

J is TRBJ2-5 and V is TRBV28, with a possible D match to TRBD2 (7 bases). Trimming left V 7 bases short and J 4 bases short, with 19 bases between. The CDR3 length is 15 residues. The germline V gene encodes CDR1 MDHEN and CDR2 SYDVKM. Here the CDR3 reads CASKGGERRVETQYF. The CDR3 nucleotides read TGTGCCAGCAAGGGGGGGGAAAGGAGGGTAGAGACCCAGTACTTC.

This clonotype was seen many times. This chain's CDR3 is CAWGEGVDTGELFF. The CDR3 DNA sequence: TGTGCCTGGGGGGAGGGCGTGGACACCGGGGAGCTGTTTTTT. This chain links TRBV6-1 with TRBJ2-2; the match to TRBD2 covers 7 bases. Unmatched junction bases numbered 9, after V lost 11 bases and J lost 3 bases. This CDR3 has 14 amino acids. From germline, CDR1 is MNHNS and CDR2 SASEGT.

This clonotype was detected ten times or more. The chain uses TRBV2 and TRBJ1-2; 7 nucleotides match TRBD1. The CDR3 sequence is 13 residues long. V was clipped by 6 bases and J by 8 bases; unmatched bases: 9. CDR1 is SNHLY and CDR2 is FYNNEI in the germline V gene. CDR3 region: CASSGTEGGGYTF. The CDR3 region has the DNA TGTGCCAGCAGCGGGACAGAAGGGGGGGGCTACACCTTC.

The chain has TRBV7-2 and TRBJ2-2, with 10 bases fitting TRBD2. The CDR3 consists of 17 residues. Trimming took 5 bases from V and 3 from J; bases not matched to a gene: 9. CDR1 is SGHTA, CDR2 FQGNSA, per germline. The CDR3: CASSGSGLAIHTGELFF. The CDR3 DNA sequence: TGTGCCAGCAGCGGCTCGGGACTAGCGATACACACCGGGGAGCTGTTTTTT.

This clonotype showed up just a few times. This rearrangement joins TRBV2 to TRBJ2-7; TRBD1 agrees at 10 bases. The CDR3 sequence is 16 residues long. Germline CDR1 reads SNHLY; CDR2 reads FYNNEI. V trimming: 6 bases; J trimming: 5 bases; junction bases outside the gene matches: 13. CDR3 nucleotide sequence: TGTGCCAGCAGCGCCCACCGGGACAGGGGTTCACACGAGCAGTACTTC. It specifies CASSAHRDRGSHEQYF.

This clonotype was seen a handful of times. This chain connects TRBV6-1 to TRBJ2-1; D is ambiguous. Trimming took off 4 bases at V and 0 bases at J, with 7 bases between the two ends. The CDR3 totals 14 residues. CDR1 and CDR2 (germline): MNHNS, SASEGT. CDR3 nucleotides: TGTGCCAGCAGTGGGTTTAGCTCCTACAATGAGCAGTTCTTC. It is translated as CASSGFSSYNEQFF.

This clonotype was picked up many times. As DNA, the CDR3 is TGTGCCAGCTCATCACGGGCTAACACTGAAGCTTTCTTT. Protein: CASSSRANTEAFF. The V and J genes are TRBV6-2 or TRBV6-3 and TRBJ1-1; D gene ambiguous. The CDR3 is 13 residues long. Trimming took 8 bases from V and 2 from J, leaving 12 bases between them. Germline V lookup: CDR1 MNHEY, CDR2 SVGEGT.

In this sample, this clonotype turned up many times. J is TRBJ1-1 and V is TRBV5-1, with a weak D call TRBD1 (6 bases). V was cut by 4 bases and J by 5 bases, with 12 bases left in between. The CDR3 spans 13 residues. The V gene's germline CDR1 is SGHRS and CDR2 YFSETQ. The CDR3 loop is CASSQGHPTEAFF. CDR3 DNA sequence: TGCGCCAGCAGCCAGGGACACCCAACTGAAGCTTTCTTT.

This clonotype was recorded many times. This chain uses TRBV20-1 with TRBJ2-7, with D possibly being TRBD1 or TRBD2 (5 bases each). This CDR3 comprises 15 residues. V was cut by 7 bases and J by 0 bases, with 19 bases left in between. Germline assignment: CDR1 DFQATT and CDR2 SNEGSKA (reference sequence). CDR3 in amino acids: CSVPPLGRGSYEQYF. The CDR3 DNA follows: TGCAGTGTTCCCCCTCTGGGACGGGGCTCCTACGAGCAGTACTTC.